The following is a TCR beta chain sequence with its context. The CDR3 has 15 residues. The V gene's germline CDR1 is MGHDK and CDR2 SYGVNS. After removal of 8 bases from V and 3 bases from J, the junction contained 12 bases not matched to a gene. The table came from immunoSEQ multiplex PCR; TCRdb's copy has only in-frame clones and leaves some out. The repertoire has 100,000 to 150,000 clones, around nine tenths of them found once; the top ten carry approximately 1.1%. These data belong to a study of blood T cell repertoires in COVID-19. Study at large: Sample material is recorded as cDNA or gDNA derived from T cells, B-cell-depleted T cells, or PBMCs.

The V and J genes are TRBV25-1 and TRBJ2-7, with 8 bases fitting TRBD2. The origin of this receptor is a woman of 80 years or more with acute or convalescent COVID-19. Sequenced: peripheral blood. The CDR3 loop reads CASPPRSGGYYEQYF. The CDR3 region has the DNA TGTGCCAGCCCCCCCCGGTCGGGAGGGTACTACGAGCAGTACTTC.